This TCR beta chain was retrieved from a study of early T cells in non-severe SARS-CoV-2 infection. Whole-study context: The authors sequenced bulk RNA from unsorted whole blood, leaving chains unpaired.

Germline CDR1 is SGHRS and CDR2 is YFSETQ. V lost 3 bases to trimming and J lost 9 bases; unmatched junction nucleotides: 9. There are 15 residues in the CDR3. TCRdb itself ran the 5' RACE reads through MiXCR, one entry per CDR3 protein. The sample yields tens of thousands of distinct CDR3 sequences, 4.5% to 7% seen once. The J gene is TRBJ1-6, the V gene TRBV5-1; TRBD1 aligns across 7 bases. The specimen was whole blood. The TCR was taken from an adult who was a healthcare worker with PCR-confirmed SARS-CoV-2 infection or an uninfected control (not recorded which). CDR3 nucleotide sequence: TGCGCCAGCAGCTACACAGGGGATTCCCGTTCACCCCTCCACTTT. Amino acids: CASSYTGDSRSPLHF.